The 28 T cell receptor beta chains reported below all come from one sample, sequenced in a study of blood T cell repertoires in COVID-19. Data came from immunoSEQ multiplex PCR; TCRdb stores just in-frame clones and leaves some out. The sample includes 150,000 to 200,000 clones, approximately 83% of them seen just once. The specimen sequenced was PBMCs or T cells enriched from blood (not recorded which). Receptors originate from a woman in her sixties who had recovered from COVID-19.

The CDR3 loop is CASNLRQGLDTGELFF. CDR3 coding DNA: TGTGCCAGCAACCTTAGACAGGGACTGGACACCGGGGAGCTGTTTTTT. V and J are TRBV7-8 and TRBJ2-2, with D tentatively TRBD1 (7 bases). CDR3 length: 16 amino acids. Germline V CDR1 and CDR2: SGHVS, FQNEAQ. V was cut by 7 bases and J by 3 bases, with 18 bases left in between.

The CDR3 protein is CASSLVATDEQFF. The CDR3 region has the DNA TGTGCCAGCAGCTTGGTAGCGACTGATGAGCAGTTCTTC. The chain uses TRBV5-4 and TRBJ2-1; D possibly corresponds to TRBD2 (5 bases). Germline V CDR1 and CDR2: SGHNT, YYREEE (reference sequence). The V and J ends lost 0 bases and 8 bases respectively, with 9 bases between them. The CDR3 loop spans 13 amino acids.

Only a few counts were recorded for this clone. This rearrangement joins TRBV16 to TRBJ1-1, with D perhaps TRBD1 (5 bases). In germline, CDR1 is KGHSY, CDR2 FQNENV. The CDR3 sequence is 15 residues long. Between the trimmed V and J ends, which lost 0 bases and 1 base, there was a span of 9 bases. CDR3 sequence: CASSQSRGKNTEAFF. In nucleotides, the CDR3 is TGTGCCAGCAGCCAATCGCGGGGCAAGAACACTGAAGCTTTCTTT.

The chain combines TRBV5-1 with TRBJ1-4; D remains ambiguous. The germline V and J ends were trimmed by 4 bases and 7 bases, with 11 bases remaining between them. This CDR3 comprises 13 residues. Per germline, CDR1 SGHRS and CDR2 YFSETQ. The CDR3 spells CASSIDIGEKLFF. The CDR3 nucleotides are TGCGCCAGCAGCATAGACATCGGTGAAAAACTGTTTTTT.

This sequence joins TRBV2 and TRBJ2-5; D is undetermined. V lost 4 bases, J lost 0 bases, and 6 bases lay in between. CDR1 SNHLY and CDR2 FYNNEI come from the germline V gene. There are 13 residues in the CDR3. The CDR3 DNA is TGTGCCAGCAGTGTGCGGTACCAAGAGACCCAGTACTTC. This sequence encodes CASSVRYQETQYF.

V usage is TRBV10-3 and J usage is TRBJ1-1; D unresolved. The germline V gene encodes CDR1 ENHRY and CDR2 SYGVKD. CDR3 length equals 13 residues. Trimming took off 7 bases at V and 1 base at J, with 10 bases between the two ends. The CDR3 DNA reads as TGTGCCATCAAAGTAACACAGAACACTGAAGCTTTCTTT. It is translated as CAIKVTQNTEAFF.

The chain carries TRBV7-2 and TRBJ2-1; D might be TRBD2 (5 bases). Germline CDR1 SGHTA, CDR2 FQGNSA. The CDR3 covers 14 residues. V was pared by 4 bases and J by 4 bases, with 11 bases between. As DNA, the CDR3 is TGTGCCAGCAGCTCCGCCCCGGGATACAATGAGCAGTTCTTC. Encoded protein: CASSSAPGYNEQFF.

The chain employs TRBV4-1 and TRBJ2-1, with TRBD2 matching 11 bases. This CDR3 is 15 amino acids long. Trimming took 4 bases from V and 8 from J; bases not matched to a gene: 7. Per the germline V gene, CDR1 is MGHRA and CDR2 is YSYEKL. Here the CDR3 DNA reads TGCGCCAGCAGCCTCCGACTAGCGGGGCGGGATGAGCAGTTCTTC. Its translation: CASSLRLAGRDEQFF.

CDR3 DNA sequence: TGCAGTGCTAGTGGCGATGACAATAGCAATCAGCCCCAGCATTTT. Residues: CSASGDDNSNQPQHF. V and J are TRBV20-1 and TRBJ1-5; no definite D call. This CDR3 is 15 amino acids long. Germline V CDR1 and CDR2: DFQATT, SNEGSKA (reference sequence). Trimming left V 3 bases short and J 0 bases short, with 12 bases between.

The CDR3 DNA is TGTGCCAGCAGCCCCTTGGGGGACAGGGGCCTCCCTAACTATGGCTACACCTTC. Translating gives CASSPLGDRGLPNYGYTF. This chain links TRBV7-9 with TRBJ1-2; 10 nucleotides agree with TRBD1. The CDR3 runs 18 residues. Germline values: CDR1 SEHNR, CDR2 FQNEAQ (reference sequence). After removal of 5 bases from V and 0 bases from J, the junction contained 12 bases not matched to a gene.

CDR3 loop: CASSPDSLSPLHF. As DNA, the CDR3 is TGTGCCAGCAGTCCGGACAGCCTCTCACCCCTCCACTTT. The chain combines TRBV27 with TRBJ1-6, with TRBD1 as a possible D gene (6 bases). V lost 5 bases, J lost 10 bases, and 12 bases lay in between. CDR1 and CDR2 from the germline V gene are MNHEY and SMNVEV (reference sequence). This CDR3 has 13 residues.

This sequence joins TRBV5-1 and TRBJ1-1; TRBD1 is a possible D gene (5 bases). CDR1 and CDR2 (germline): SGHRS, YFSETQ. V was shortened by 5 bases and J by 1 base, with 9 bases between the two germline ends. CDR3 size: 13 residues. CDR3 sequence reads: CASSYDRNTEAFF. Written as DNA, the CDR3 is TGCGCCAGCAGTTACGACAGGAACACTGAAGCTTTCTTT.

CDR3 DNA sequence: TGTGCCAGCAGCCAAGTCGGACAGTACGAGCAGTACTTC. Its protein product is CASSQVGQYEQYF. The chain employs TRBV3-1 (or the pseudogene TRBV3-2) and TRBJ2-7; possibly TRBD1 for D (6 bases). The V end was cut by 1 base, the J end by 4 bases, with 8 bases between. This CDR3 has 13 amino acids. Germline V gene sequence: CDR1 LGHDT, CDR2 YNNKEL (reference sequence).

The V call is TRBV27, the J call TRBJ1-4; 9 nucleotides match TRBD1. The germline CDR1 and CDR2 sequences are MNHEY and SMNVEV (reference sequence). There are 14 residues in the CDR3. Trimming at V came to 7 bases and at J to 7 bases, leaving 7 bases not matched to a gene. CDR3 residues: CASTTGGGGEKLFF. CDR3 in DNA: TGTGCCAGCACCACAGGGGGCGGTGGTGAAAAACTGTTTTTT.

Points on this clone: This same CDR3 is encoded by further DNA sequences in the sample. The chain links TRBV5-1 to TRBJ1-1, with unresolved D. The CDR3 sequence is 14 residues long. The V gene lost 0 bases and the J gene lost 1 base, with 7 bases spanning the gap. Germline CDR1 is SGHRS and CDR2 is YFSETQ. DNA of the CDR3: TGCGCCAGCAGCTTGGTTGCAGGGAACACTGAAGCTTTCTTT. Translating gives CASSLVAGNTEAFF.

J is TRBJ2-7 and V is TRBV30; TRBD2 is a possible D gene (5 bases). Germline V gene data show CDR1 as GTSNPN and CDR2 as SVGIG (reference sequence). V was trimmed by 3 bases and J by 9 bases, leaving 18 bases between them. CDR3 length: 13 residues. CDR3 nucleotide sequence: TGTGCCTGGAGCCCCTTCGAAGAGGGTGGGCAGTACTTC. Amino acid sequence: CAWSPFEEGGQYF.

V usage is TRBV25-1 and J usage is TRBJ1-1; 7 bases line up with TRBD1. Trimming took 4 bases from V and 4 from J; bases not matched to a gene: 3. Germline V lookup: CDR1 MGHDK, CDR2 SYGVNS. The CDR3 runs 13 residues. The CDR3 DNA sequence: TGTGCCAGCAGTGGGACAGGCGTCACTGAAGCTTTCTTT. This encodes CASSGTGVTEAFF. Together with reference TRBV25-1 and TRBJ1-1, the CDR3 gives the full variable domain: EADIYQTPRYLVIGTGKKITLECSQTMGHDKMYWYQQDPGMELHLIHYSYGVNSTEKGDLSSESTVSRIRTEHFPLTLESARPSHTSQYLCASSGTGVTEAFFGQGTRLTVV.

The rearrangement joins TRBV19 to TRBJ2-1; 10 positions match TRBD2. In germline, CDR1 is LNHDA, CDR2 SQIVND (reference sequence). Trimming cost V 3 bases and J 3 bases; bases outside gene matches: 5. The CDR3 has 16 amino acids. The CDR3: CASSISLAGRYNEQFF. DNA for the CDR3: TGTGCCAGTAGTATCTCACTAGCGGGACGCTACAATGAGCAGTTCTTC. Drawing the rest from reference TRBV19 and TRBJ2-1, the complete variable domain is DGGITQSPKYLFRKEGQNVTLSCEQNLNHDAMYWYRQDPGQGLRLIYYSQIVNDFQKGDIAEGYSVSREKKESFPLTVTSAQKNPTAFYLCASSISLAGRYNEQFFGPGTRLTVL.

Regarding this clone: A read error may produce the germline difference seen at one junction end. V gene TRBV5-1 combines with J gene TRBJ2-7; TRBD2 is a possible D gene (5 bases). This CDR3 has 15 residues. Germline CDR1 and CDR2: SGHRS and YFSETQ. CDR3 coding DNA: TGCGCCAGCAGGTTGGACTTCCTCCTCTCCTACGAGCAGTACTTC. Amino acids: CASRLDFLLSYEQYF. The variable domain in full, completed from reference TRBV5-1 and TRBJ2-7, reads KAGVTQTPRYLIKTRGQQVTLSCSPISGHRSVSWYQQTPGQGLQFLFEYFSETQRNKGNFPGRFSGRQFSNSRSEMNVSTLELGDSALYLCASRLDFLLSYEQYFGPGTRLTVT.

V and J are TRBV7-8 and TRBJ2-3; D is perhaps TRBD1 (6 bases). Germline values: CDR1 SGHVS, CDR2 FQNEAQ. The CDR3 loop spans 14 amino acids. V was pared by 4 bases and J by 9 bases, with 17 bases between. The CDR3 DNA follows: TGTGCCAGCAGCTACAGGGCCCTAGAGGGGACGCAGTATTTT. This sequence encodes CASSYRALEGTQYF.

This clone was seen only a few times. The V call is TRBV13, the J call TRBJ1-3, with D maybe TRBD1 (6 bases). The germline V gene has CDR1 PRHDT and CDR2 FYEKMQ (reference sequence). The V end lost 5 bases, the J end lost 9 bases, and 8 bases lay between the germline ends. The CDR3 has 11 amino acids. Written as DNA, the CDR3 is TGTGCCAGCAGCACAGGGTCCACCATATATTTT. Protein: CASSTGSTIYF.

The chain links TRBV12-3 or TRBV12-4 to TRBJ2-3; D uncertain. The V and J ends lost 1 base and 3 bases respectively, with 5 bases between them. CDR3 length equals 13 residues. CDR3 nucleotide sequence: TGTGCCAGCAGTTTAGGCAGAACAGATACGCAGTATTTT. Protein: CASSLGRTDTQYF.

The V call is TRBV19, the J call TRBJ1-1, with D perhaps matching TRBD1 (6 bases). The CDR3 has 16 amino acids. Germline V gene sequence: CDR1 LNHDA, CDR2 SQIVND (reference sequence). Trimming left V 0 bases short and J 4 bases short, with 15 bases between. CDR3 loop: CASSIESSRGSTEAFF. CDR3 bases: TGTGCCAGTAGTATAGAATCGTCGAGGGGGTCCACTGAAGCTTTCTTT.

The chain couples TRBV19 to TRBJ2-2, with 7 bases aligning to TRBD1. Germline V CDR1 and CDR2: LNHDA, SQIVND (reference sequence). The V and J ends lost 6 bases and 7 bases, in that order; junction bases with no gene match: 5. This CDR3 has 13 amino acids. CDR3 coding DNA: TGTGCCAGTAGAGAGGGGGCCATCGGGGAGCTGTTTTTT. Translating gives CASREGAIGELFF.

The chain links TRBV5-6 to TRBJ1-4, with TRBD1 matching over 7 bases. Germline lookup yields CDR1 SGHDT and CDR2 YYEEEE. CDR3 length: 14 residues. V lost 2 bases and J lost 5; bases outside the gene matches: 3. The CDR3 DNA is TGTGCCAGCAGCTTTTGGGACAGAAATGAAAAACTGTTTTTT. Translating gives CASSFWDRNEKLFF. The full variable domain, with the rest looked up from reference TRBV5-6 and TRBJ1-4, is DAGVTQSPTHLIKTRGQQVTLRCSPKSGHDTVSWYQQALGQGPQFIFQYYEEEERQRGNFPDRFSGHQFPNYSSELNVNALLLGDSALYLCASSFWDRNEKLFFGSGTQLSVL.

J is TRBJ1-5 and V is TRBV7-9; 9 bases match TRBD1. The CDR3 consists of 14 residues. Germline CDR1 is SEHNR and CDR2 is FQNEAQ (reference sequence). J was trimmed by 4 bases and V by 5 bases; bases with no gene match: 3. CDR3 bases: TGTGCCAGCAGCCAGGACAGGGGAAATCAGCCCCAGCATTTT. This gives the protein CASSQDRGNQPQHF.

The chain combines TRBV4-1 with TRBJ1-1; 9 nucleotides agree with TRBD1. Germline V gene sequence: CDR1 MGHRA, CDR2 YSYEKL. There are 15 residues in the CDR3. Trimming removed 4 bases from V and 3 bases from J; junction bases left unmatched: 6. In nucleotides, the CDR3 is TGCGCCAGCAGCCCTGGACAGGGGTGGGACACTGAAGCTTTCTTT. This codes for CASSPGQGWDTEAFF.

The chain recombines TRBV20-1 with TRBJ1-5; D might be TRBD1 (5 bases). The V end lost 6 bases, the J end lost 11 bases, and 14 bases lay between the germline ends. This CDR3 contains 11 residues. Germline V gives CDR1 DFQATT, CDR2 SNEGSKA (reference sequence). The CDR3 region has the DNA TGCAGTGCCCCTACCAGGGCGGCCCAGCATTTT. Amino acids: CSAPTRAAQHF.